There are a few counts of the clone carrying this T cell receptor beta chain. Its specificity is unknown. The CDR3 length is 14 residues. The germline V gene has CDR1 SQVTM and CDR2 ANQGSEA. Trimming removed 6 bases from V and 0 bases from J; junction bases left unmatched: 4. TCRdb reprocessed the 5' RACE reads via MiXCR and lists one record per CDR3 protein. The sample yields about 68,000 distinct CDR3 sequences, under 8% seen once. This sample was taken from a study of T cells after yellow fever vaccination. Study-wide findings and caveats: Peak timing came faster in the weaker secondary response, day 5 versus 15.

The receptor's source is a man aged 18 to 30 who received the YFV17D yellow fever vaccine. The specimen was CD8+ T cells sorted from PBMCs, collected more than 40 days after the first yellow fever vaccination. The gene calls are TRBV29-1 and TRBJ2-3, with TRBD2 matching over 9 bases. The CDR3 DNA reads TGCAGCGTCGCGGGGGGGGTCAGCACAGATACGCAGTATTTT. As protein: CSVAGGVSTDTQYF.